This TCR beta chain was documented in a study of blood T cell repertoires in COVID-19. Study-level information: Acute-phase and convalescent COVID-19 samples originated in the United States, Italy and Spain.

Sequenced by immunoSEQ multiplex PCR; TCRdb stores in-frame clones only, minus some. Here the sample spans 250,000 to 300,000 clones, 75% to 90% being singletons. The participants were between about 18 and 90 years old and came from under 25 US areas. Among Cohort 3 donors, those recovered had two negative PCRs, clearance, or symptom resolution. The sample comprised PBMCs or T cells enriched from blood (not recorded which). The origin of this receptor is a woman in her 40s who had recovered from COVID-19.

CDR3 loop: CASRDRDSGYTF. CDR3 nucleotides: TGTGCCAGCAGGGACAGGGATAGTGGCTACACCTTC. The J gene is TRBJ1-2, the V gene TRBV2; 8 bases agree with TRBD1. V lost 6 bases, J lost 7 bases, and 4 bases stayed unmatched. From germline, CDR1 is SNHLY and CDR2 FYNNEI. The CDR3 is made up of 12 amino acids. The whole variable domain, filled in from reference TRBV2 and TRBJ1-2, reads EPEVTQTPSHQVTQMGQEVILRCVPISNHLYFYWYRQILGQKVEFLVSFYNNEISEKSEIFDDQFSVERPDGSNFTLKIRSTKLEDSAMYFCASRDRDSGYTFGSGTRLTVV.